Below, one TCR beta chain is given with its context. This record comes from a study of cytomegalovirus exposure and HLA in healthy donors. The PCR ran on 60 Vbeta and 13 Jbeta primers. Using immunoSEQ multiplex PCR, the repertoire was profiled, and TCRdb retains in-frame clones only, with some absent. The repertoire consists of a few hundred thousand clones, with roughly four fifths occurring once and the leading ten covering roughly 1.3%. The germline gives CDR1 SGHVS, CDR2 FNYEAQ. The junction had 10 bases not matched to a gene; V was cut back by 1 base and J by 8 bases. There are 16 residues in the CDR3.

Sequenced input: PBMCs. V usage is TRBV7-6 and J usage is TRBJ2-3, with 9 bases aligning to TRBD2. This sequence was found in a girl under 18 in good health and CMV-seronegative. CDR3 loop: CASSLGASGTVGTQYF. CDR3 coding DNA: TGTGCCAGCAGCTTAGGGGCTAGCGGGACAGTAGGTACGCAGTATTTT.